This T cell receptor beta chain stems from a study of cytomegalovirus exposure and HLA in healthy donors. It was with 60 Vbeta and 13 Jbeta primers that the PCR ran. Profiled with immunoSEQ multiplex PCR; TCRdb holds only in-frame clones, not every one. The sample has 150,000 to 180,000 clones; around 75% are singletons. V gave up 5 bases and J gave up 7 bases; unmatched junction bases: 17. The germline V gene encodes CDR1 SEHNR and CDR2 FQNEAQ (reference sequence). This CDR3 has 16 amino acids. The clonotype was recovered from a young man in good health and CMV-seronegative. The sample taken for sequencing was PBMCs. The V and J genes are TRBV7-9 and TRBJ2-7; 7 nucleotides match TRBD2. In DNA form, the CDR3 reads TGTGCCAGCAGCCCTCGGGGAGGGAGGGCCCTCGGGGAGCAGTACTTC. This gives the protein CASSPRGGRALGEQYF.